Shown below are 8 T cell receptor beta chains from a single sample sequenced in a study of blood T cell repertoires in COVID-19. Here immunoSEQ multiplex PCR was the method, and the copy in TCRdb shows in-frame clones only, minus some. There are some 90,000 clones in the sample; 80% occur only once, and around a fifth lies in the top ten. Sequenced: peripheral blood. Receptor source: a human donor in a cohort sampled during active COVID-19.

This clone was observed a single time. The chain combines TRBV28 with TRBJ2-7; perhaps TRBD2 as D (7 bases). V shed 1 base and J shed 4 bases, with 20 bases lying between them. This CDR3 region has 17 residues. Per the germline V gene, CDR1 is MDHEN and CDR2 is SYDVKM. The CDR3 DNA reads as TGTGCCAGCAGTTTATCTGGCCCACTCGGGGGGCTTTACGAGCAGTACTTC. This sequence encodes CASSLSGPLGGLYEQYF. Full variable domain (missing parts from reference TRBV28 and TRBJ2-7): DVKVTQSSRYLVKRTGEKVFLECVQDMDHENMFWYRQDPGLGLRLIYFSYDVKMKEKGDIPEGYSVSREKKERFSLILESASTNQTSMYLCASSLSGPLGGLYEQYFGPGTRLTVT.

The V and J genes are TRBV18 and TRBJ2-7; a possible D gene is TRBD2 (6 bases). CDR3 length: 15 amino acids. Per germline, CDR1 KGHSH and CDR2 LQKENI. V dropped 3 bases and J dropped 4 bases, with 16 bases sitting between them. CDR3 sequence reads: CASSPYGSGLYEQYF. The DNA for the CDR3 is TGTGCCAGCTCACCTTACGGGAGTGGTTTGTACGAGCAGTACTTC.

The gene calls are TRBV10-3 and TRBJ2-3; no clear D. The V end lost 2 bases, the J end lost 0 bases, and 9 bases lay between the germline ends. This CDR3 contains 15 residues. CDR1 is ENHRY, CDR2 SYGVKD, per germline. CDR3 sequence (DNA): TGTGCCATCAGTGAGGGTACAGATAGCACAGATACGCAGTATTTT. Translating it yields CAISEGTDSTDTQYF.

This clone showed up many times. The same CDR3 also results from other DNA sequences found in this sample. The V and J genes are TRBV11-2 and TRBJ2-7; 8 nucleotides agree with TRBD1. V lost 1 base and J lost 4; bases outside the gene matches: 3. The CDR3 spans 14 residues. Germline loops: CDR1 SGHAT, CDR2 FQNNGV. CDR3 sequence: CASSLGRGPYEQYF. CDR3 in DNA: TGTGCCAGCAGCTTAGGCAGGGGGCCTTACGAGCAGTACTTC.

The chain has TRBV5-1 and TRBJ2-7; TRBD2 matches 9 bases. Germline V gives CDR1 SGHRS, CDR2 YFSETQ. This CDR3 is built from 16 residues. The ends lost 1 base at V and 5 bases at J; junction bases unmatched: 10. CDR3 in DNA: TGCGCCAGCAGCTTGATCGGGACTGCTAGCGGGGACGAGCAGTACTTC. Translating it yields CASSLIGTASGDEQYF. Using reference TRBV5-1 and TRBJ2-7 for the parts outside the CDR3, the full variable domain is KAGVTQTPRYLIKTRGQQVTLSCSPISGHRSVSWYQQTPGQGLQFLFEYFSETQRNKGNFPGRFSGRQFSNSRSEMNVSTLELGDSALYLCASSLIGTASGDEQYFGPGTRLTVT.

This chain uses TRBV12-3 or TRBV12-4 with TRBJ2-7, with a possible D match to TRBD2 (5 bases). The CDR3 is 13 amino acids. Trimming took 5 bases from V and 3 from J, leaving 11 bases between them. CDR3 sequence reads: CASSIGVGYEQYF. CDR3 nucleotides: TGTGCCAGCAGTATCGGGGTGGGCTACGAGCAGTACTTC.

This clone has only one observation. The chain joins TRBV7-9 to TRBJ1-3; unclear D gene. The V end lost 5 bases, the J end lost 0 bases, and 11 bases lay between the germline ends. The germline V gene encodes CDR1 SEHNR and CDR2 FQNEAQ (reference sequence). This CDR3 has 15 amino acids. The CDR3 here is CASSPARSSGNTIYF. CDR3 coding DNA: TGTGCCAGCAGCCCCGCCCGGAGCTCTGGAAACACCATATATTTT. Looking up the rest from reference TRBV7-9 and TRBJ1-3 gives the full variable domain: DTGVSQNPRHKITKRGQNVTFRCDPISEHNRLYWYRQTLGQGPEFLTYFQNEAQLEKSRLLSDRFSAERPKGSFSTLEIQRTEQGDSAMYLCASSPARSSGNTIYFGEGSWLTVV.

The chain employs TRBV12-3 or TRBV12-4 and TRBJ2-1; 9 positions agree with TRBD1. V shed 5 bases, J shed 7 bases, and the junction held 3 bases outside the gene matches. The CDR3 extends over 13 amino acids. The CDR3 sequence is CASSPGQGNEQFF. The DNA of the CDR3 is TGTGCCAGCAGTCCGGGACAGGGTAATGAGCAGTTCTTC.